Following are 24 T cell receptor beta chains from one sample sequenced in a study of T-cell reconstitution after alpha-beta-depleted transplantation in children. It was with unique molecular identifiers that the TCRbeta library was prepared. TCRdb re-called the PCR reads with MiXCR, one entry per CDR3 protein. The profile shows about 980,000 distinct CDR3 sequences, around 30% of them singletons. The input for sequencing was PBMCs, mostly from graft donor cells, taken 360 days after TCRalphabeta/CD19-depleted stem cell transplant. Receptors originate from a boy younger than two who had a stem cell transplant for SCID, so the T cells may come from the graft donor.

V gene TRBV11-2 combines with J gene TRBJ2-7; unclear D gene. The CDR3 extends over 16 amino acids. V shed 2 bases and J shed 2 bases, with 16 bases lying between them. Per the germline V gene, CDR1 is SGHAT and CDR2 is FQNNGV. The chain's CDR3 is CASSLNFRAITYEQYF. The CDR3 nucleotides read TGTGCCAGCAGCTTAAACTTCAGAGCGATCACCTACGAGCAGTACTTC.

The chain combines TRBV4-1 with TRBJ1-1; tentative D call: TRBD1 (5 bases). The V and J ends lost 6 bases and 8 bases respectively, with 13 bases between them. Germline V gene data show CDR1 as MGHRA and CDR2 as YSYEKL. CDR3 length: 12 amino acids. The CDR3 protein is CASRNGGTEAFF. In DNA, the CDR3 is TGCGCCAGCAGGAACGGGGGGACCGAAGCTTTCTTT.

The chain joins TRBV28 to TRBJ1-1; D gene unclear. V lost 2 bases to trimming and J lost 8 bases, with 12 bases between them. Germline V lookup: CDR1 MDHEN, CDR2 SYDVKM. This CDR3 comprises 13 residues. The CDR3 region has the DNA TGTGCCAGCAGTTTAGGCTCCCCGCCGGAAGCTTTCTTT. It is translated as CASSLGSPPEAFF.

The chain is built from TRBV7-2 and TRBJ2-3; D perhaps matches TRBD2 (7 bases). The CDR3 has 15 residues. V lost 5 bases and J lost 4, with 16 bases in between. The germline gives CDR1 SGHTA, CDR2 FQGNSA. CDR3 residues: CASSPGGHGADTQYF. The CDR3 DNA is TGTGCCAGCAGCCCGGGGGGCCATGGTGCAGATACGCAGTATTTT.

The rearrangement uses TRBV4-2 and TRBJ1-5, with D hard to call. The ends were cut back, 5 bases at V and 6 bases at J, with 14 bases in the middle. The germline CDR1 and CDR2 sequences are LGHNA and YNFKEQ. This CDR3 region has 14 residues. CDR3 sequence (DNA): TGTGCCAGCAGCGAGCAGGTAGGGCCTCAGCCCCAGCATTTT. It yields the protein CASSEQVGPQPQHF.

The chain has TRBV9 and TRBJ2-3; D is unresolved. CDR3 length equals 14 residues. Trimming left V 0 bases short and J 1 base short, with 6 bases between. CDR1 is SGDLS, CDR2 YYNGEE, per germline. This chain's CDR3 is CASSVGRGTDTQYF. The CDR3 DNA reads as TGTGCCAGCAGCGTAGGGCGAGGCACAGATACGCAGTATTTT.

This clonotype has more than one count but fewer than ten. The V gene is TRBV20-1, the J gene TRBJ2-1; no reliable D call. This CDR3 spans 14 amino acids. V was cut by 6 bases and J by 4 bases, with 16 bases left in between. The germline V gene has CDR1 DFQATT and CDR2 SNEGSKA (reference sequence). This chain's CDR3 is CSARAPVRYNEQFF. CDR3 nucleotides: TGCAGTGCCCGGGCCCCCGTCAGGTACAATGAGCAGTTCTTC.

The chain employs TRBV4-2 and TRBJ1-1; D is unresolved. This CDR3 has 14 amino acids. CDR1 is LGHNA and CDR2 is YNFKEQ in the germline V gene. Trimming removed 0 bases at V and 6 bases at J, with 11 bases between. CDR3 region: CASSQDRVSSEAFF. In DNA, the CDR3 is TGTGCCAGCAGCCAAGATCGGGTGAGCTCTGAAGCTTTCTTT.

This clonotype has more than one count but fewer than ten. The chain combines TRBV4-3 with TRBJ2-1; D ambiguous. The length of the CDR3 is 16 residues. Germline lookup yields CDR1 LGHNA and CDR2 YSLEER. Between the trimmed V and J ends, which lost 2 bases and 8 bases, there was a span of 19 bases. CDR3: CASSQSGGSGTDEQFF. The CDR3 nucleotides read TGCGCCAGCAGCCAATCAGGTGGGTCCGGCACGGATGAGCAGTTCTTC.

In its sample, this clonotype was seen a few times. The rearrangement links TRBV5-1 to TRBJ2-7; D ambiguous. Per germline, CDR1 SGHRS and CDR2 YFSETQ. The V gene lost 0 bases and the J gene lost 5 bases, with 18 bases spanning the gap. The CDR3 is 16 amino acids. This chain's CDR3 is CASSLGLRTAVNEQYF. CDR3 DNA: TGCGCCAGCAGCTTGGGCCTTCGGACGGCGGTTAACGAGCAGTACTTC.

The chain links TRBV11-2 to TRBJ1-5; unclear D gene. The ends were cut back, 3 bases at V and 0 bases at J, with 6 bases in the middle. The V gene's germline CDR1 is SGHAT and CDR2 FQNNGV. This CDR3 is built from 14 residues. For the CDR3, the DNA is TGTGCCAGCAGCTTTTACGGTAGCAATCAGCCCCAGCATTTT. Its translation: CASSFYGSNQPQHF.

The V and J genes are TRBV27 and TRBJ2-3; no clear D. This CDR3 is built from 16 residues. V gave up 6 bases and J gave up 5 bases, with 21 bases separating them. Germline values: CDR1 MNHEY, CDR2 SMNVEV (reference sequence). The CDR3 DNA reads TGTGCCAGCAGCCCCAGGAAAGGGTCCCGGCAAGATACGCAGTATTTT. Protein sequence: CASSPRKGSRQDTQYF.

The rearrangement uses TRBV7-2 and TRBJ2-7; no clear D. Looked up from germline, CDR1 is SGHTA and CDR2 is FQGNSA. The CDR3 extends over 14 amino acids. With 3 bases removed from V and 0 bases from J, the gap between germline ends came to 9 bases. The CDR3 DNA is TGTGCCAGCAGCTTTATGCAGAGCTCCTACGAGCAGTACTTC. Translation gives CASSFMQSSYEQYF.

The J gene is TRBJ1-2, the V gene TRBV25-1; no definite D call. The CDR3 length is 13 residues. Germline V CDR1 and CDR2: MGHDK, SYGVNS. The germline V and J ends were trimmed by 2 bases and 8 bases, with 12 bases remaining between them. This CDR3 is CASSERSGGGYTF. DNA of the CDR3: TGTGCCAGCAGTGAACGGAGTGGAGGAGGCTACACCTTC.

This clonotype was recorded at least ten times. V gene TRBV5-1 combines with J gene TRBJ1-1; maybe TRBD1 (5 bases). Germline V gives CDR1 SGHRS, CDR2 YFSETQ. The CDR3 is 14 amino acids. The germline V and J ends were trimmed by 5 bases and 0 bases, with 11 bases remaining between them. CDR3 amino acids: CASSWMGVNTEAFF. CDR3 DNA: TGCGCCAGCAGTTGGATGGGGGTGAACACTGAAGCTTTCTTT.

V and J are TRBV29-1 and TRBJ2-1, with D unclear. The germline V gene encodes CDR1 SQVTM and CDR2 ANQGSEA. This CDR3 contains 12 residues. The V end lost 4 bases, the J end lost 6 bases, and 10 bases lay between the germline ends. Written as DNA, the CDR3 is TGCAGCGTTGCCCCGCGGTCCAATGAGCAGTTCTTC. Translation gives CSVAPRSNEQFF.

About this clonotype itself: At one boundary the junction diverges from the germline segment, which might be a read error. The chain has TRBV2 and TRBJ1-1; D is unclear. In germline, CDR1 is SNHLY, CDR2 FYNNEI. CDR3 length equals 13 residues. CDR3 sequence reads: CTSSPGLNTEAFF. In DNA form, the CDR3 reads TGTACCAGCAGTCCCGGGCTGAACACTGAAGCTTTCTTT.

This clonotype was counted a single time. The chain links TRBV9 to TRBJ2-1; 9 nucleotides line up with TRBD2. The trim removed 2 bases at V and 4 bases at J, leaving 7 bases unmatched. The germline CDR1 and CDR2 sequences are SGDLS and YYNGEE. The CDR3 totals 16 residues. CDR3 coding DNA: TGTGCCAGCAGCGTTTGGGGTAGCGGGGGTTACAATGAGCAGTTCTTC. This encodes CASSVWGSGGYNEQFF.

This clonotype was counted only a few times. The genes are TRBV6-5 and TRBJ1-3; tentatively, D is TRBD1 (5 bases). The CDR3 runs 15 residues. Trimming shortened V by 0 bases and J by 3 bases, and 9 bases separated the two germline ends. Per germline, CDR1 MNHEY and CDR2 SVGAGI. In DNA, the CDR3 is TGTGCCAGCAGTTACTCGGGGGGAGTTGGAAACACCATATATTTT. It codes for CASSYSGGVGNTIYF.

The chain employs TRBV4-3 and TRBJ2-3; 12 bases align to TRBD2. CDR3 length equals 18 residues. The J segment lost 6 bases and the V segment lost 0 bases, leaving 10 bases of the junction unmatched. CDR1 and CDR2 from the germline V gene are LGHNA and YSLEER. The CDR3 protein is CASSQDIRTSGDRDTQYF. The CDR3 coding sequence is TGCGCCAGCAGCCAAGATATCCGGACTAGCGGGGATAGGGATACGCAGTATTTT.

In this sample, this clonotype turned up a few times. The chain combines TRBV12-3 or TRBV12-4 with TRBJ2-7; D uncertain. The CDR3 consists of 13 residues. V lost 6 bases and J 0 bases, leaving 9 bases between the germline ends. CDR3 nucleotides: TGTGCCAGCAGGGTGTCCCTCTCCTACGAGCAGTACTTC. Its translation is CASRVSLSYEQYF.

In this sample, this clonotype turned up a few times. J is TRBJ1-5 and V is TRBV11-1, with D tentatively TRBD1 (6 bases). Trimming pared 0 bases from V and 1 base from J, leaving 16 bases between. Germline CDR1 reads SGHAT; CDR2 reads FQDESV (reference sequence). The CDR3 is 18 amino acids. DNA for the CDR3: TGTGCCAGCAGCTTAGCTCAGGTGGCAGGGGAGAGCAATCAGCCCCAGCATTTT. Its translation is CASSLAQVAGESNQPQHF.

The V gene is TRBV7-9, the J gene TRBJ2-3, with 7 bases fitting TRBD1. The CDR3 is made up of 17 amino acids. Trimming at V came to 3 bases and at J to 4 bases, leaving 13 bases not matched to a gene. The germline V gene encodes CDR1 SEHNR and CDR2 FQNEAQ (reference sequence). CDR3 sequence (DNA): TGTGCCAGCAGCTTTCCCCGGACAGGCCAATTTCCAGATACGCAGTATTTT. Amino acid sequence: CASSFPRTGQFPDTQYF. The whole variable domain, remainder taken from reference TRBV7-9 and TRBJ2-3, is DTGVSQNPRHKITKRGQNVTFRCDPISEHNRLYWYRQTLGQGPEFLTYFQNEAQLEKSRLLSDRFSAERPKGSFSTLEIQRTEQGDSAMYLCASSFPRTGQFPDTQYFGPGTRLTVL.

This clonotype was seen more than once but under ten times. This sequence joins TRBV5-6 and TRBJ1-1; D gene unclear. The germline V and J ends were trimmed by 2 bases and 1 base, with 12 bases remaining between them. CDR3 size: 15 residues. Germline assignment: CDR1 SGHDT and CDR2 YYEEEE. The CDR3 DNA reads as TGTGCCAGCAGCTTCTTACTGGTATCGAACACTGAAGCTTTCTTT. Protein product: CASSFLLVSNTEAFF.